This T cell receptor beta chain was identified during a study of blood T cells in healthy people across ages. As concerns this clonotype: What it binds is unknown.

The use of a sample-barcoded 5' primer and a J-beta primer mix characterized a second PCR of roughly 6 to 11 cycles. The authors tagged each cDNA molecule using a template-switch adaptor with 12 random nucleotides. No fewer than 2.5 million CDR3-containing paired-end reads came from each sample. TCRdb reprocessed the 5' RACE reads with MiXCR, giving one entry per CDR3 protein. The repertoire holds more than 650,000 distinct CDR3 sequences, with about 20% as singletons. Germline V gene data show CDR1 as LNHDA and CDR2 as SQIVND (reference sequence). V lost 0 bases and J lost 6, with 17 bases in between. The CDR3 sequence is 17 residues long. Study-wide points: Diversity estimates from one million T cells were considered underestimates.

This TCR came from a man aged 65-85 years in good health. V usage is TRBV19 and J usage is TRBJ2-2; D is possibly TRBD2 (6 bases). Sequenced material: blood. CDR3 region: CASSIDRGTARAGELFF. The CDR3 coding sequence is TGTGCCAGTAGTATAGATCGAGGGACTGCCCGGGCCGGGGAGCTGTTTTTT.